This T cell receptor (beta chain) was captured in a study of identical twins (TCRdb year 2016). At the level of the whole study: TCR alpha and beta repertoires from monozygotic twins, unrelated adults of various ages and cord blood were deep-sequenced to test whether fetal clonotypes persist. To rule out contamination, replicate twin experiments were performed at different times with different library preparation protocols.

Every donor in the study was a healthy Caucasian. The twin cohort consisted of three pairs of female monozygotic twins, all aged roughly 18 to 29 years. Positive isolation kits from Invitrogen were used to isolate CD4+ and CD8+ T cell populations. V is pared back by 2 bases and J by 1 base, with 11 bases lying between the germline termini. The CDR3 numbers 15 residues from cysteine through phenylalanine. Left in the record is the CDR3 DNA by itself, 45 bases read in frame from the first base. The germline V gene encodes CDR1 SEHNR and CDR2 FQNEAQ (reference sequence). The paper's findings and limits, for the study overall: Fewer insertions were carried by abundant cord blood beta clonotypes; a weaker similar trend was observed in young adult naive repertoires, while no such trend was observed in memory repertoires. Zero-insertion analyses could be partly confounded by invariant T cells such as MAIT and iNKT, though diverse VJ usage argued against such confounding for most clonotypes. In beta out-of-frame sequences, excess twin sharing was weaker, because having fewer shared sequences lowered the signal-to-noise ratio. Compared with coincidental sharing between unrelated individuals, out-of-frame TCR alpha sequences shared between twins showed an excess of sequences with low generation probability. Out-of-frame TCR alpha sharing in monozygotic twins was systematically underestimated by recombination models, whereas sharing between unrelated individuals was in agreement with the recombination models. Because the same donors could not be followed over many years, the conclusions relied on cross-sectional statistical analysis.

To prepare the library, 5' RACE was applied. TCRdb records Illumina HiSeq 2000 as the sequencer. A universal primer binding site was added through template switching, and the final cDNA carried a unique molecular identifier so that TCR cDNA molecules could be counted accurately. Specific primers in the conserved constant-segment region were used to synthesize first-strand cDNA for the TCR alpha and beta chains. To control for contamination, every cDNA library was double barcoded, receiving both a SMART-Mk sample barcode and Illumina barcodes. TruSeq adapter sequences and Illumina sample barcodes were added in two successive PCR steps. The Illumina HiSeq platform was used with custom primers to sequence TCR alpha and beta cDNA libraries. Regarding the original processing steps: MiGEC was used to process raw reads and extract unique molecular identifiers, and MiXCR was used to find CDR3 positions. Recombination models were inferred per individual with the repgenHMM and IGoR tools using an EM algorithm. Shared clonotype analysis was performed with the tcR package in R, normalizing sharing by the product of cloneset sizes. To study raw recombination free of thymic and clonal selection effects, out-of-frame nonproductive sequences were analyzed. TCRdb trimmed public reads at Q25 via fastp, called clones via MiXCR and kept in-frame beta chains. Rows matching on CDR3 protein sequence are summarized as one entry with the most common DNA and genes. TCRdb, not the original authors, processed these V and J calls. For this sample the table gives about 520,000 distinct CDR3 sequences, of which 20% to 25% were detected only once. The ten most abundant clones make up roughly 0.91% of the sample.

As to this clonotype: Its antigen remains unidentified. The record has no base qualities; no much larger clone is one base away.

The same sample was also studied in work on T cells expressing NK-cell markers. From that second study: Under 10 donors provided sorted CD3+CD56+NKG2C+, CD3+CD56+NKG2C- and CD3+CD56-NKG2C+ T-cell subsets, whose TCR beta-chain repertoires were profiled. Of the eight sequenced donors, seven were found to be HCMV-seropositive and one was found to be HCMV-seronegative. In several experiments an anti-gammadeltaTCR antibody was added to restrict sorting to alphabetaTCR-expressing T cells. In more than five donors, the dominant CD3+CD56+NKG2C+ clonotypes ranked among the top 10 CD8+ clonotypes, making up about 1.0-7.5% of CD8+ T cells. Those dominant clonotypes were again the most abundant among CD3+CD56-NKG2C+ cells in a few donors, at about 28.3-60.1%. Whether the expanded NKG2C-expressing T cell clones were specific for HCMV antigens remained unclear. All eight donors whose samples were sequenced were randomly selected healthy volunteers, three of them men and five women. HCMV serostatus was determined by detecting HCMV-specific IgG in serum with a commercial ELISA kit. MIGEC handled demultiplexing of the reads and grouping by UMI, while MiTCR was used to assemble and quantify clonotypes. To remove erroneous sequences, TCR cDNA sequences were retained only when supported by two or more reads. The tcR package was used for downstream repertoire analysis, and clonotypes were matched between fractions using CDR3 nucleotide sequence together with V segment. VDJmatch was used to annotate antigen specificity against VDJdb, with one amino acid substitution in CDR3 permitted.

This sequence originates from a woman between 18 and 29 years old in good health. The rearrangement combines TRBV7-9 with TRBJ1-2; TRBD1 could be the D gene, as 5 bases match. What was sequenced was CD4+ T cells sorted from blood. The DNA sequence is TGTGCCAGCAGCTTAAAAGGCAGGGTTAACTATGGCTACACCTTC. This codes for CASSLKGRVNYGYTF.